One T cell receptor beta chain is described in this entry. The antigen remains undetermined. This sample was included in a study of cytomegalovirus exposure and HLA in healthy donors. Whole-study findings and limits: A missense DCLRE1C variant was associated with V- and J-gene trimming of TCR beta chains in a later analysis, and an independent cohort replicated the association. In vitro testing confirmed a few CMV-associated chains as specific for CMV antigens. TRBV6-2, TRBV6-3 and other indistinguishable V segments were excluded. Evidence from a later analysis indicated that most CMV-associated TCR beta chains looked HLA-restricted.

Use of 60 Vbeta and 13 Jbeta primers characterized the PCR. The method was immunoSEQ multiplex PCR; TCRdb's version includes in-frame clones alone and lacks a portion of them. The sample yields about 180,000 clones, 70% to 80% seen once. From germline, CDR1 is SQVTM and CDR2 ANQGSEA. The CDR3 spans 12 residues. With 3 bases removed from V and 7 bases from J, the gap between germline ends came to 10 bases. The V call is TRBV29-1, the J call TRBJ2-1; no clear D. The sequenced material came from PBMCs. The source is a woman aged 55-69 years in good health and CMV-seropositive. The CDR3 loop is CSVDSLLNEQFF. The CDR3 DNA reads as TGCAGCGTTGATTCCTTACTTAATGAGCAGTTCTTC.